This T cell receptor beta chain was identified during a study of T and B cells in COVID-19 patients (TCRdb year 2020). About the investigation overall: In this study, adaptive immunity was profiled in COVID-19 patients who either had active infection or had recovered, using TRB and IGH repertoire sequencing of peripheral blood. Over 8 million TCR sequences were analysed in a TCR and BCR sequence repository that covered roughly 35 patients and 65 to 75 time points. Up to about 10 follow-up blood samples were collected per patient, with some samples spanning different disease stages in the same individual. A median age of approximately 32 years was recorded in the recovered cohort versus over 65 years in the active-infection cohort. An age-matched reference group of around 42 healthy donors negative for COVID-19 antibodies served as the comparison for repertoire analyses. Comorbidities linked to unfavorable COVID-19 outcome were present in 18 of the 20 patients in the active-infection cohort. In the active-infection cohort, about 60% of the 20 patients were critically ill and required mechanical ventilation or ECMO. A recovered cohort included some 19 patients who provided 20 to 25 samples, and most of these patients had mild to moderate COVID-19 treated on an outpatient basis. Two patients belonged to both the recovered and active cohorts because samples were available from active disease and after recovery. The research as a whole found: Strongly skewed TRBV/TRBJ gene usage was reported in patients with COVID-19. In active COVID-19, TRB repertoires were highly clonal, while at recovery, diversity and richness increased above the levels seen in healthy donors. Blood samples from mildly ill patients during symptoms and early samples from severe cases were scarce. Specific T cell subsets (CD4+/Treg/CD8+) and sorted SARS-CoV-2-responsive or tetramer+ T cells had not yet been sequenced, and the corresponding sequencing experiments were ongoing. The recovered cohort had approximately 2,200 exclusive TCR clusters, including 31 low-pGen clusters. It was stated that prospective validation of the reported TCR clusters was required before the clusters could be put to clinical use. The size of the cohort was considered insufficient for assessing HLA contributions to COVID-19 susceptibility or severity.

Sequenced using an Illumina MiSeq. TRB rearrangements were amplified by multiplex PCR with BIOMED2 TRB-A/B primer pools. Illumina-compatible adapters and 7-nucleotide sample barcodes were attached to the amplicons through two consecutive PCRs. All library PCRs used Phusion HS II polymerase. The amplicons were purified from gel with the NucleoSpin Gel and PCR Clean-up kit, measured on Qubit, and combined at approximately 4 nM. Before Illumina next-generation sequencing, the quality of the amplicon pool was assessed on an Agilent 2100 Bioanalyzer. The authors' analysis ran thus. Annotation of TRB rearrangements was performed with MiXCR 3.0.8 using the default MiXCR reference library. Sequences with fewer than 2 reads and non-productive reads were filtered out, and every unique CDR3 nucleotide sequence was treated as a single clone. Clonality, diversity, richness and V-J gene usage were calculated in R 3.5.1. GLIPH2 was used to cluster TCRs based on CDR3 similarity, and OLGA was used to calculate the generation probabilities. Only GLIPH2 clusters with at least four unique TCR clonotypes present in at least three individuals were retained. Clones were called with MiXCR by TCRdb after fastp trimmed the public reads at Q25, and only in-frame beta chains were retained. Identical CDR3 protein sequences are pooled into one entry, listed with their most common genes and DNA. The V and J calls were not made by the authors but by TCRdb's processing. This sample is represented by 6,500 to 10,000 distinct CDR3 sequences; under 30% of them were singletons. The biggest ten clones account for roughly a sixth of the sample.

CDR1 and CDR2 were assigned from the germline V gene as MNHEY and SVGEGT. V gives up 2 bases and J gives up 3 bases, and the segment between their germline ends measures 11 bases. The CDR3, cysteine through phenylalanine, is 15 amino acids long. Only the CDR3 region is kept as DNA, spanning 45 bases read in frame from base 1. By share, this clonotype ranks as medium-sized (0.01 to 0.1%). Its antigen target is currently unknown. The sample holds no much larger clone one base away, and base qualities are not on file. TRB repertoires were amplified from 250-500 ng of genomic DNA extracted from blood. Recombination joined TRBV6-2 or TRBV6-3 with TRBJ2-1; TRBD1 is perhaps the D gene, given 5 matching bases. The sequence derives from a human donor with active COVID-19. The sample was blood. Here is the DNA: TGTGCCAGCAGTTACCTCACAGGAGTCTACAATGAGCAGTTCTTC. Its translation is CASSYLTGVYNEQFF.